In its sample, the clone carrying this TCR beta chain was seen a few times. What it binds is not known. At one end the junction does not follow the germline gene, possibly because of a read error. Template switching created a universal primer site, and the cDNA included unique molecular identifiers. TCRdb redid the calling of the 5' RACE reads with MiXCR, one entry per CDR3 protein. Seen here are around 470,000 distinct CDR3 sequences, approximately 15% observed once, and the top ten hold approximately 0.52%. These data are taken from a study of identical twins. General study results and limits: Researchers caution that invariant MAIT and iNKT cells could partly confound zero-insertion analyses. While abundant cord blood beta clonotypes carried fewer insertions, memory repertoires showed no such pattern.

The CDR3 spans 16 residues. Germline loops: CDR1 SGHTA, CDR2 FQGNSA. The same data also contributed to another study, on yellow fever vaccine responses in identical twins.

Sequencing was done on a sample of CD4+ T cells sorted from blood. This clonotype originated in a woman younger than 30 in good health. The gene calls are TRBV7-2 and TRBJ1-5; TRBD1 matches 12 bases. The CDR3: CASSLAGTGGDQLQHF. The CDR3 bases are TGTGCCAGCAGCTTAGCAGGGACAGGGGGCGATCAGCTCCAGCATTTT.